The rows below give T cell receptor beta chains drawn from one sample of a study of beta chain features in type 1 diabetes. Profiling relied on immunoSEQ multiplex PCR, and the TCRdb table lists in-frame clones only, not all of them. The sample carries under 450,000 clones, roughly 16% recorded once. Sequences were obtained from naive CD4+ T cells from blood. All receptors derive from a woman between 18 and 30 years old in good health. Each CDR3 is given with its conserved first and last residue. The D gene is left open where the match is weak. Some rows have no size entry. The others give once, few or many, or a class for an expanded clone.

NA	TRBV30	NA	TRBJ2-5	TGTGCCTGGAGCTACAGTTCCTACCAAGAGACCCAGTACTTC	CAWSYSSYQETQYF
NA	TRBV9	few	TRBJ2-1	TGTGCCAGCAGCGTAGACATGTACAATGAGCAGTTCTTC	CASSVDMYNEQFF
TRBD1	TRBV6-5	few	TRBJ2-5	TGTGCCAGCAGTTACTCCGCAGGGGGTAAAAAGACCCAGTACTTC	CASSYSAGGKKTQYF
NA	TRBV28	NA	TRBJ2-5	TGTGCCAGCAGTTTACCCCAGGGCAGGGATGAGACCCAGTACTTC	CASSLPQGRDETQYF
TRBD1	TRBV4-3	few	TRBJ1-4	TGCGCCAGCAGCCGAGCCGGGACAGGGGGAAATGAAAAACTGTTTTTT	CASSRAGTGGNEKLFF
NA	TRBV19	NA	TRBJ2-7	TGTGCCAGTAGTATTTTCCAGCAGGGGGGCTACGAGCAGTACTTC	CASSIFQQGGYEQYF
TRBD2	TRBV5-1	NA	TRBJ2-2	TGCGCCAGCAGCTTGGTGGCTAGCGGGAGCACCGGGGAGCTGTTTTTT	CASSLVASGSTGELFF
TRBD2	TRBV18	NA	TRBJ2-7	TGTGCCAGCTCTGCTACGCTAGCGGGAGGCGAGCAGTACTTC	CASSATLAGGEQYF
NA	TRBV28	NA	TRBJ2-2	TGTGCCAGTGGAGTAATAAACATCGGGGAGCTGTTTTTT	CASGVINIGELFF
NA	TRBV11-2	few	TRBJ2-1	TGTGCCAGCAGCACCGGGACTCGAGATACGGGTGAGCAGTTCTTC	CASSTGTRDTGEQFF
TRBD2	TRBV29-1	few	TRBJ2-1	TGCAGCGCTAAGCAACTAGCGGGAGTTTACAATGAGCAGTTCTTC	CSAKQLAGVYNEQFF
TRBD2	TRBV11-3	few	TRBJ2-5	TGTGCCAGCAGCCCGGGCTTAGCGGGAAGGGAGACCCAGTACTTC	CASSPGLAGRETQYF
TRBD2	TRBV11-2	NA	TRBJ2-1	TGTGCCAGCAGCGCGACAGGGACACTAGCGGGAGGAGGTGAGCAGTTCTTC	CASSATGTLAGGGEQFF
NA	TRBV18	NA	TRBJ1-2	TGTGCCAGCTCACCGGGCCAGGGGCCGAATGACTATGGCTACACCTTC	CASSPGQGPNDYGYTF
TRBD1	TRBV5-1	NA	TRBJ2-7	TGCGCCAGCAGCTTGGGACAGGGGGCAGACGAGCAGTACTTC	CASSLGQGADEQYF
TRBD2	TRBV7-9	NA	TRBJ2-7	TGTGCCAGCAGCCCAAACCTCGAAGCGGGGGGGGGTTACGAGCAGTACTTC	CASSPNLEAGGGYEQYF
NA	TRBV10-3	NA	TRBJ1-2	TGTGCCATCAGTGAACGGGGCTATGGCTACACCTTC	CAISERGYGYTF